The entry that follows covers one TCR beta chain sequence. The data are from a study of sequential checkpoint blockade in melanoma. The wider study: First-line arms were nivolumab then ipilimumab, or the reverse, randomized 1:1.

Treatment: randomized to nivolumab then ipilimumab (arm A) or the reverse (arm B). None of the patients previously received DNA-damaging chemotherapy. PBMC sorting kept live CD3+CD8+ cells without CD19 or CD56. Profiling relied on immunoSEQ multiplex PCR, and the TCRdb table lists in-frame clones only, not all of them. Counted here are 8,500 to 9,500 clones, around 79% occurring once; the ten biggest clones make up around a sixth. The CDR3 has 15 residues. The V segment lost 1 base and the J segment 1 base; nucleotides outside the gene matches: 1. Germline V CDR1 and CDR2: LGHNA, YNFKEQ. The TCR sequence derives from a human donor with melanoma. The chain joins TRBV4-2 to TRBJ2-7; 10 bases map to TRBD1. This specimen consisted of CD8+ T cells sorted from blood (inferred from file names), obtained from a patient given nivolumab and ipilimumab in sequence. CDR3 sequence: CASSQGTGGSYEQYF. The CDR3 DNA reads TGTGCCAGCAGCCAAGGGACAGGGGGATCCTACGAGCAGTACTTC.